The clone carrying this T cell receptor (beta chain) has just a few counts. No antigen is known for it. The treatment here: roughly 10-day PBMC culture with coronavirus spike peptide pools or control peptides (ViraFEST assay). For ViraFEST, peptide pools expanded antigen-specific T cells, after which the TCRs were sequenced. Positive PCR dates ranged from March to December 2020; these dates predated US Alpha, Beta and Delta variants. This specimen belongs to a study of vaccination and CD4 T cells after COVID-19. Study context: SARS-CoV-2 was confirmed by nasal swab PCR; disease was mild in several, severe in one.

Germline V lookup: CDR1 MNHEY, CDR2 SVGEGT. This CDR3 is built from 16 residues. Losses at the gene ends were 2 bases for V and 4 bases for J; bases not matched to a gene: 9. Scientists ran DNA taken from cultured CD4+ T cells through the Oncomine TCR Beta short-read assay for sequencing. After culture, CD4+ T cells served as the source for genomic DNA extraction. TCRdb re-called the PCR reads through MiXCR, storing one row per CDR3 protein. Of approximately 15,000 distinct CDR3 sequences listed, about 40% are singletons. The V and J genes are TRBV6-2 or TRBV6-3 and TRBJ2-3; 7 nucleotides line up with TRBD2. This TCR derives from a human donor with COVID-19. The sequenced material came from cultured CD4+ T cells from blood. CDR3 DNA sequence: TGTGCCAGCAGTTACCCCATGGGGGGGGGAGCAGATACGCAGTATTTT. Protein product: CASSYPMGGGADTQYF.